The clone carrying this T cell receptor (beta chain) was detected only a few times. The antigen is unknown. This CDR3 region has 12 residues. Looked up from germline, CDR1 is ENHRY and CDR2 is SYGVKD. V was clipped by 3 bases and J by 8 bases; unmatched bases: 1. In the library, individual cDNA molecules carried attached unique molecular identifiers. MiXCR was run by TCRdb on the 5' RACE reads, yielding one entry per CDR3 protein. In the table there are 97,000 or so distinct CDR3 sequences, approximately 11% of which are singletons. This entry is derived from a study of early T cells in non-severe SARS-CoV-2 infection. Findings of the study overall: VDJdb matching, biased toward anti-spike CD8 responses, missed private and CD4 specificities.

The input for sequencing was whole blood, taken at baseline. The origin of this receptor is an adult who was a healthcare worker with PCR-confirmed SARS-CoV-2 infection or an uninfected control (not recorded which). The rearrangement links TRBV10-3 to TRBJ2-1; 7 bases line up with TRBD1. The CDR3 region has the DNA TGTGCCATCAGTGACACAGGGGATGAGCAGTTCTTC. Translating it yields CAISDTGDEQFF.